This TCR beta chain was captured in a study of cytomegalovirus exposure and HLA in healthy donors. Findings and caveats of the study: Per a later analysis, about 17,000 TCR beta sequences showed association with HLA alleles at 0.05 false discovery rate. Previous analysis showed most TCR beta V segments were productive about 87% or about 30% of the time. Upon later analysis, TCR association rates were observed to vary by HLA locus, being highest for DRB1 and lowest for HLA-C.

This CDR3 region has 14 residues. V trimming: 5 bases; J trimming: 7 bases; junction bases outside the gene matches: 6. The germline V gene encodes CDR1 SEHNR and CDR2 FQNEAQ (reference sequence). With regard to this clone: Its antigen is unknown.

The PCR ran on 60 Vbeta and 13 Jbeta primers. Clones were sequenced by immunoSEQ multiplex PCR, and TCRdb holds only the in-frame ones, with some missing. There are more than 95,000 clones in the sample; around three quarters occur only once, and approximately 5.3% lies in the top ten. The receptor's source is a woman in her late teens or twenties in good health and CMV-seropositive. The specimen was PBMCs. The chain employs TRBV7-9 and TRBJ2-2, with 8 bases that match TRBD1. The DNA for the CDR3 is TGTGCCAGCAGCGTAGGGGGGACAGGCGGGGAGCTGTTTTTT. Translating gives CASSVGGTGGELFF.